This passage covers 10 T cell receptor beta chains from one sample sequenced in a study of T cell responses to AZD1222 COVID-19 vaccine. Using immunoSEQ multiplex PCR, the repertoire was profiled, and TCRdb retains in-frame clones only, with some absent. The sample has 70,000 to 95,000 clones; 86% are singletons. This material consisted of peripheral blood, taken 28 days after the second AZD1222 dose. Receptor source: an adult who received the AZD1222 COVID-19 vaccine.

The rearrangement links TRBV7-2 to TRBJ1-2, with 9 nucleotides matching TRBD1. Per germline, CDR1 SGHTA and CDR2 FQGNSA. The CDR3 runs to 14 residues. Trimming at V came to 5 bases and at J to 6 bases, leaving 7 bases not matched to a gene. CDR3 protein: CASSKQGAPDGYTF. The CDR3 DNA sequence: TGTGCCAGCAGCAAACAGGGGGCGCCGGATGGCTACACCTTC.

The chain joins TRBV3-1 (or the pseudogene TRBV3-2) to TRBJ2-7, with D unclear. V lost 7 bases to trimming and J lost 1 base, with 14 bases between them. The CDR3 totals 14 residues. Germline V gene data show CDR1 as LGHDT and CDR2 as YNNKEL (reference sequence). The CDR3 protein is CASTRFDISYEQYF. Here the CDR3 DNA reads TGTGCCAGCACCCGATTCGACATTTCCTACGAGCAGTACTTC.

V is TRBV5-1 and J is TRBJ2-3; D is unclear. Trimming shortened V by 4 bases and J by 2 bases, and 5 bases separated the two germline ends. Germline CDR1 SGHRS, CDR2 YFSETQ. The CDR3 has 12 residues. CDR3 region: CASSPPTDTQYF. CDR3 bases: TGCGCCAGCAGCCCCCCCACAGATACGCAGTATTTT.

This clone was observed a handful of times. This chain joins TRBV6-2 or TRBV6-3 and TRBJ1-5; a possible D gene is TRBD1 (5 bases). Germline loops: CDR1 MNHEY, CDR2 SVGEGT. The CDR3 covers 14 residues. V shed 5 bases and J shed 2 bases, with 10 bases lying between them. The CDR3 nucleotides read TGTGCCAGCAGTGGGGCTGGGGGCAATCAGCCCCAGCATTTT. Translation: CASSGAGGNQPQHF.

The rearrangement uses TRBV7-3 and TRBJ1-2; 11 positions agree with TRBD1. The germline CDR1 and CDR2 sequences are SGHTA and FQGTGA. With V trimmed by 6 bases and J by 4 bases, 13 bases remained unmatched. The CDR3 sequence is 17 residues long. As DNA, the CDR3 is TGTGCCAGCAGGTACCGGGATGGACAGGGGGCTCTCTATGGCTACACCTTC. It codes for CASRYRDGQGALYGYTF.

This chain connects TRBV5-1 to TRBJ2-7; D uncertain. V was trimmed by 3 bases and J by 0 bases, leaving 13 bases between them. The germline CDR1 and CDR2 sequences are SGHRS and YFSETQ. There are 15 residues in the CDR3. The CDR3 is CASSSGQPNSYEQYF. The CDR3 nucleotides read TGCGCCAGCAGCTCCGGCCAGCCTAACTCCTACGAGCAGTACTTC.

V is TRBV3-1 (or the pseudogene TRBV3-2) and J is TRBJ2-4; 11 bases match TRBD2. Germline V gene data show CDR1 as LGHDT and CDR2 as YNNKEL (reference sequence). The junction had 4 bases not matched to a gene; V was cut back by 2 bases and J by 4 bases. The CDR3 has 16 residues. CDR3 nucleotide sequence: TGTGCCAGCAGCCAACTCGGACTAGCGGGTAAAAACATTCAGTACTTC. Translation: CASSQLGLAGKNIQYF.

This clone was detected only once. The chain employs TRBV7-9 and TRBJ1-2; D might be TRBD1 (6 bases). V was cut by 5 bases and J by 4 bases, with 17 bases left in between. Germline V gene data show CDR1 as SEHNR and CDR2 as FQNEAQ (reference sequence). The CDR3 consists of 15 residues. Here the CDR3 DNA reads TGTGCCAGCAGCCTCGGGGGCAGGGGAAGCTATGGCTACACCTTC. This encodes CASSLGGRGSYGYTF.

This chain uses TRBV3-1 (or the pseudogene TRBV3-2) with TRBJ2-5; 7 bases align to TRBD2. The germline CDR1 and CDR2 sequences are LGHDT and YNNKEL (reference sequence). The CDR3 has 16 amino acids. The junction had 5 bases not matched to a gene; V was cut back by 0 bases and J by 1 base. This chain's CDR3 is CASSQDWASGQETQYF. In DNA, the CDR3 is TGTGCCAGCAGCCAAGATTGGGCTAGCGGCCAAGAGACCCAGTACTTC.

The gene calls are TRBV19 and TRBJ2-1; D remains unclear. V shed 7 bases and J shed 1 base, with 14 bases lying between them. Germline CDR1 LNHDA, CDR2 SQIVND (reference sequence). The CDR3 is made up of 15 amino acids. The CDR3 loop reads CASTALGPSYNEQFF. In nucleotides, the CDR3 is TGTGCCAGTACCGCGTTAGGGCCGTCCTACAATGAGCAGTTCTTC.